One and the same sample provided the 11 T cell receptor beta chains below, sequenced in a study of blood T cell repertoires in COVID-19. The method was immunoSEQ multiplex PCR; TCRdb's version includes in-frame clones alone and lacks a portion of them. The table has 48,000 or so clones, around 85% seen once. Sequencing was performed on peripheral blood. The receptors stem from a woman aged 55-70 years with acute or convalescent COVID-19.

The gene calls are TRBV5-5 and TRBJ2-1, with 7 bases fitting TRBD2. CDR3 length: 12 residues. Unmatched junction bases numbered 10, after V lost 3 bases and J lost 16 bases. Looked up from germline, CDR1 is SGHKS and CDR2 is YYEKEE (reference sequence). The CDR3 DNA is TGTGCCAGCAGCTGGAGCGGGACCCTTTTATTCTTC. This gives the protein CASSWSGTLLFF.

CDR3 in amino acids: CASSPLQRGADTQYF. DNA for the CDR3: TGTGCCAGCAGCCCTCTACAGCGGGGGGCCGATACGCAGTATTTT. The J gene is TRBJ2-3, the V gene TRBV3-1 (or the pseudogene TRBV3-2); 9 bases fit TRBD2. Germline values: CDR1 LGHDT, CDR2 YNNKEL (reference sequence). The CDR3 is 15 residues long. The V segment lost 4 bases and the J segment 6 bases; nucleotides outside the gene matches: 8.

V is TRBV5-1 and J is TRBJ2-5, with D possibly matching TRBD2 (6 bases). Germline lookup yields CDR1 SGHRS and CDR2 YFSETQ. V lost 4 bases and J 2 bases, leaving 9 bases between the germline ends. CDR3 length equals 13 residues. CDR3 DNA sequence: TGCGCCAGCAGCAACCGGGGGCAAGAGACCCAGTACTTC. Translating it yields CASSNRGQETQYF.

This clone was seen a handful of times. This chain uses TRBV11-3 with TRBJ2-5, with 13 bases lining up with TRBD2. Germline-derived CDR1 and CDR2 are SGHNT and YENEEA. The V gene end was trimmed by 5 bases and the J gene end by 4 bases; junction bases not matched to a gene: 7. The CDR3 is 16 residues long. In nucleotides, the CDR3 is TGTGCCAGCAGCCAATCTACTAGCGGGGGGGTAGAGACCCAGTACTTC. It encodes CASSQSTSGGVETQYF.

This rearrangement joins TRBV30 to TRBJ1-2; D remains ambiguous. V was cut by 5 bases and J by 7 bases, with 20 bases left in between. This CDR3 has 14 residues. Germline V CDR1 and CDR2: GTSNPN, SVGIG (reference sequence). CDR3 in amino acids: CAWGTRGPPGGYTF. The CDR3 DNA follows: TGTGCCTGGGGAACGCGTGGTCCACCAGGTGGCTACACCTTC.

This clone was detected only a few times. The CDR3 DNA sequence: TGCGCCAGCAGTCGAAGTCCCGGCTCCTACAATGAGCAGTTCTTC. It encodes CASSRSPGSYNEQFF. This chain uses TRBV5-1 with TRBJ2-1; D call uncertain. Trimming took 5 bases from V and 0 from J, leaving 12 bases between them. This CDR3 spans 15 amino acids. The germline V gene encodes CDR1 SGHRS and CDR2 YFSETQ.

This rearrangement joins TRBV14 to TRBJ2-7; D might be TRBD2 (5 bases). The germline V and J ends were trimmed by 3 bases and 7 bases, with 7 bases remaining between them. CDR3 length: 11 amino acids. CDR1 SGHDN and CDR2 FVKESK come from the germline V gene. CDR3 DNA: TGTGCCAGCAGCCAGACGGGGGAGCAGTACTTC. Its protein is CASSQTGEQYF.

This chain's CDR3 is CASSVDSTGNQPQHF. The DNA for the CDR3 is TGTGCCAGCAGCGTAGATAGTACGGGCAATCAGCCCCAGCATTTT. The chain joins TRBV9 to TRBJ1-5; the D is unclear. The V end was cut by 0 bases, the J end by 2 bases, with 9 bases between. The CDR3 sequence is 15 residues long. Germline V gene data show CDR1 as SGDLS and CDR2 as YYNGEE.

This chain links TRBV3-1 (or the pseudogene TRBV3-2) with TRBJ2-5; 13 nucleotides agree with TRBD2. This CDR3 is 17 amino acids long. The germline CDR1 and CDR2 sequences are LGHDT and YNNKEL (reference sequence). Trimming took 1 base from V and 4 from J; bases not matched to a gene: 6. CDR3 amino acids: CASSQGTSGRGRETQYF. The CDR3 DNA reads TGTGCCAGCAGCCAAGGGACTAGCGGGAGAGGAAGAGAGACCCAGTACTTC.

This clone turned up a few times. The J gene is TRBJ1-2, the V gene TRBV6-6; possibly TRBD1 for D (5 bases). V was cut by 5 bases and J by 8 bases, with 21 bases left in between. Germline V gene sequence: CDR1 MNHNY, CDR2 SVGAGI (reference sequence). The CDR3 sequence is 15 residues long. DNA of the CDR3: TGTGCCAGCAGTAGAGGCGCGATTTCAGGGTCCGGCTACACCTTC. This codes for CASSRGAISGSGYTF.

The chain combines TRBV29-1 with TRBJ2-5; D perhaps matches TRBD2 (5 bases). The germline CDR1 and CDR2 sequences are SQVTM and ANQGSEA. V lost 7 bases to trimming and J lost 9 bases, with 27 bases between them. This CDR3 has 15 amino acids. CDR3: CSAVGMASLKRPQYF. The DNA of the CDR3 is TGCAGCGCCGTCGGGATGGCCAGCCTCAAGAGACCCCAGTACTTC.